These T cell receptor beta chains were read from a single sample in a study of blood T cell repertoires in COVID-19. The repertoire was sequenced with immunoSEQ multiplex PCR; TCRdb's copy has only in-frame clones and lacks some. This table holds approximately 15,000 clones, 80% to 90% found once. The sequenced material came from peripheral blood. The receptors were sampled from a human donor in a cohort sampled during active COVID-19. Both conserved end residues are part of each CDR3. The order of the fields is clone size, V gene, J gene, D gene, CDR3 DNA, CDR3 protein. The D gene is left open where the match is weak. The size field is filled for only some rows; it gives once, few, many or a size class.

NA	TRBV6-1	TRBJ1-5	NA	TGTGCCAGCAGTGAACCAGGGAAGTTTAGTCAGCCCCAGCATTTT	CASSEPGKFSQPQHF
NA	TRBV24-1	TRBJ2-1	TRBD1	TGTGCCACCAGTGATCCTACGGGACAGGGCTCGGGTGAGCAGTTCTTC	CATSDPTGQGSGEQFF
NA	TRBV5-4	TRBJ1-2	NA	TGTGCCAGCAGCTTCGATAGTACAGCTTATGGCTACACCTTC	CASSFDSTAYGYTF
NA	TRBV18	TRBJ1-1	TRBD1	TGTGCCAGCTCGCAAACTCCCAGGGGGCGAGTGTGGAACACTGAAGCTTTCTTT	CASSQTPRGRVWNTEAFF
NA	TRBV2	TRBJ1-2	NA	TGTGCCAGCAGGCAGAACTATGGCTACACCTTC	CASRQNYGYTF
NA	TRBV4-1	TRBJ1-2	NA	TGCGCCAGCAGCCAAGAAGTCGACAAGAACTATGGCTACACCTTC	CASSQEVDKNYGYTF
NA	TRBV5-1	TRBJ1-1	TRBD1	TGCGCCAGCAGCTTGGACAGGACAGGGAGTGAAGCTTTCTTT	CASSLDRTGSEAFF
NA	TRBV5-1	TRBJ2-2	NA	TGCGCCAGCAGCTTGTCCACCCTCGGGGGAACCGGGGAGCTGTTTTTT	CASSLSTLGGTGELFF
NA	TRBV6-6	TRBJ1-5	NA	TGTGCCAGCAGACAAGGGGGGGGCGCAAATCAGCCCCAGCATTTT	CASRQGGGANQPQHF
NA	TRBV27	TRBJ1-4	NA	TGTGCCAGCAGTTTGTCGGCTAATGAAAAACTGTTTTTT	CASSLSANEKLFF
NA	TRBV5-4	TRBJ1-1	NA	TGTGCCAGCAGCTTGAGCTATCCACCCACCGAAGCTTTCTTT	CASSLSYPPTEAFF
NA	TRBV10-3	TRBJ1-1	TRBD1	TGTGCCATCAGTGACTCGGCGGGACAGGGTCTCCCTGAAGCTTTCTTT	CAISDSAGQGLPEAFF
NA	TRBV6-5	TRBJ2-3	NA	TGTGCCAGCAGTCGGGGTGGCACAGATACGCAGTATTTT	CASSRGGTDTQYF
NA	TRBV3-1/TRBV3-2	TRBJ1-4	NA	TGTGCCCCCCGGGGGGCGAGGACAACTAATGAAAAACTGTTTTTT	CAPRGARTTNEKLFF
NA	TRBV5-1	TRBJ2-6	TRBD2	TGCGCCAGCAGCGGGGAGGGGTCTGGGGCCAACGTCCTGACTTTC	CASSGEGSGANVLTF
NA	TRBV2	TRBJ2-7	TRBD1	TGTGCCAGCGGTGGACAGGGGGTCTACGAGCAGTACTTC	CASGGQGVYEQYF
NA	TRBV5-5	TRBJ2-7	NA	TGTGCCAGCAGCTTCCCCTTCTCCTACGAGCAGTACTTC	CASSFPFSYEQYF
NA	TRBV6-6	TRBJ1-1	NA	TGTGCCAGCAGCGAAACCTCGGGGGGGCCCAGGGCTTTCTTT	CASSETSGGPRAFF
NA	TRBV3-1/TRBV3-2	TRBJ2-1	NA	TGTGCCAGCAGCCAAGTATCAGGCGATGAGCAGTTCTTC	CASSQVSGDEQFF
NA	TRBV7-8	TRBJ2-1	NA	TGTGCCAGCAGCTTAGCCCCAGGCTCCTACAATGAGCAGTTCTTC	CASSLAPGSYNEQFF
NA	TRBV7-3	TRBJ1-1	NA	TGTGCCAGCAGCTACCACACGAACACTGAAGCTTTCTTT	CASSYHTNTEAFF
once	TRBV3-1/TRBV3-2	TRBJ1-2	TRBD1	TGTGCCAGCAGGGGAACAGGGGGCAACTATGGCTACACCTTC	CASRGTGGNYGYTF
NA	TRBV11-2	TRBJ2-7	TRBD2	TGTGCCAGCAGTCGGGAGCGGGGGGGATACGAGCAGTACTTC	CASSRERGGYEQYF
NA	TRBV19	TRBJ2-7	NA	TGTGCCAGTAGTCTCGAGCAGTACTTC	CASSLEQYF
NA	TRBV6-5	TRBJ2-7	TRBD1	TGTGCCAGCTTCGGACAGGGGGAACCCTACGAGCAGTACTTC	CASFGQGEPYEQYF
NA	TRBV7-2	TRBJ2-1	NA	TGTGCCAGCAGCTTAGGGACTAAGCTTGTGTTCTTC	CASSLGTKLVFF
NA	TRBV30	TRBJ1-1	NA	TGTGCCAGCGCGGGGTTCACTGAAGCTTTCTTT	CASAGFTEAFF
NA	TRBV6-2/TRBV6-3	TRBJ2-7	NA	TGTGCCAGCAGTTATCCTCCGGGACACCAAAGAGCCTCCTACGAGCAGTACTTC	CASSYPPGHQRASYEQYF
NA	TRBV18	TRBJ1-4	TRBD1	TGTGCCAGCTCACCACCGGGACAGGCAACTAATGAAAAACTGTTTTTT	CASSPPGQATNEKLFF
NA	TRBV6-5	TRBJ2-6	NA	TGTGCCAGCAGTTACTCGGCCGCTGGGGCCAACGTCCTGACTTTC	CASSYSAAGANVLTF
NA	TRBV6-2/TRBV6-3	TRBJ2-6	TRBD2	TGTGCCAGCAACCCGCGGACTAGTTACTTTTCTGGGGCCAACGTCCTGACTTTC	CASNPRTSYFSGANVLTF
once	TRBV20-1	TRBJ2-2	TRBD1	TGCAGTGCTAGTCCACAGGGGGCATTTAACACCGGGGAGCTGTTTTTT	CSASPQGAFNTGELFF
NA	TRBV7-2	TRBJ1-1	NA	TGTGCCAGCAGCCCTAGGCGGCCACCCATTGGTTTCTTT	CASSPRRPPIGFF
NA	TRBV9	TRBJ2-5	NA	TGTGCCAGCAGCCCTCACGCGGGGGCCGGAGAGACCCAGTACTTC	CASSPHAGAGETQYF
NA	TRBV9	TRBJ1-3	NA	TGTGCCAGCAGCTACCGGGACAACTCTGGAAACACCATATATTTT	CASSYRDNSGNTIYF
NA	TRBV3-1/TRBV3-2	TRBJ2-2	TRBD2	TGTGCCAGCAGCCGAGGGGAGGGCCCTTCAAACACCGGGGAGCTGTTTTTT	CASSRGEGPSNTGELFF
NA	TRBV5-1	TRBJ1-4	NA	TGCGCCAGCAGCTTTGGAGGGTCTAATGAAAAACTGTTTTTT	CASSFGGSNEKLFF
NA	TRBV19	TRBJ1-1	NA	TGTGCCAGTACTCCTACGGGGGTATACACTGAAGCTTTCTTT	CASTPTGVYTEAFF
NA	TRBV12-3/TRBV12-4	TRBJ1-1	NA	TGTGCCAGCAGCCCTCAGGTGAACACTGAAGCTTTCTTT	CASSPQVNTEAFF
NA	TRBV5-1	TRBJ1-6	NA	TGCGCCAGCAGCTTGGACTCCGCGGATTCACCCCTCCACTTT	CASSLDSADSPLHF
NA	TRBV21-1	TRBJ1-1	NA	TGTGCCAGCAGCAAAACGGGTCATACAGGGGGGGGCAGCGCTTTCTTT	CASSKTGHTGGGSAFF
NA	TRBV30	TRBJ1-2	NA	TGTGCCTGGAGTGTAGAGGACGGGGATGGCTACACCTTC	CAWSVEDGDGYTF
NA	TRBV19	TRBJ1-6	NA	TGTGCCAGTACCCCCGGGACACCGAATAATTCACCCCTCCACTTT	CASTPGTPNNSPLHF
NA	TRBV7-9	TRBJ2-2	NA	TGTGCCAGCAGCTTAATCGTCTCCACCGGGGAGCTGTTTTTT	CASSLIVSTGELFF
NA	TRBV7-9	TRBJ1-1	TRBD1	TGTGCCAGCAGCTGGGGTACAGGGGCCAACACTGAAGCTTTCTTT	CASSWGTGANTEAFF